This T cell receptor beta chain derives from a study of PD-L1 blockade in urothelial cancer. Study-wide context: Patients arrived having already received 0 to 3 prior chemotherapy regimens. Study-wide results and limits: Tumor-associated clones in the blood of durable-benefit patients grew more at 3 weeks.

Remarks on this clone: What it binds is unknown.

Only in-frame clones appear in the TCRdb table, and some are missing; sequencing was by immunoSEQ multiplex PCR. The data hold tens of thousands of clones, with about 90% observed a single time. Time point denoted: peripheral blood 6 weeks after treatment start. The patients' disease, urothelial carcinoma, was locally advanced or metastatic. The trim removed 3 bases at V and 2 bases at J, leaving 0 bases unmatched. CDR1 and CDR2 from the germline V gene are SGDLS and YYNGEE. The CDR3 has 13 residues. The receptor's source is an older man with urothelial cancer. Sequenced here: PBMCs, sampled around atezolizumab (anti-PD-L1) treatment. The chain joins TRBV9 to TRBJ1-2; the match to TRBD1 covers 8 bases. DNA for the CDR3: TGTGCCAGCAGCGGGACAGGGAACTATGGCTACACCTTC. As protein: CASSGTGNYGYTF.